This is a list of T cell receptor beta chains from one sample in a study of shared clonotypes between healthy human individuals. Some clones are missing from TCRdb's copy, which holds only in-frame ones; the method was immunoSEQ multiplex PCR. Of 600,000 to 800,000 clones in the sample, just under 75% are singletons; the top ten hold over 1.5%. Source material: memory CD4+ T cells sorted from blood. The receptors were gathered from a woman aged 25 to 39 in good health. Both conserved end residues are part of each CDR3. The order of the fields is CDR3 protein, CDR3 DNA, V gene, J gene, D gene, clone size. D genes are given only for firm matches. Clone size, where shown, is once, few, many, or a class for clones that have expanded.

cdr3_aa: CASSLLGQGSYEQYF; cdr3_nt: TGTGCCAGCAGCTTGCTTGGACAAGGCTCCTACGAGCAGTACTTC; v_call: TRBV5-6; j_call: TRBJ2-7; d_call: -; clone_size: few
cdr3_aa: CSVDTWEANEQFF; cdr3_nt: TGCAGCGTTGACACGTGGGAGGCCAATGAGCAGTTCTTC; v_call: TRBV29-1; j_call: TRBJ2-1; d_call: -; clone_size: -
cdr3_aa: CASSLRADTEAFF; cdr3_nt: TGTGCCAGCAGCTTAAGGGCGGACACTGAAGCTTTCTTT; v_call: TRBV11-2; j_call: TRBJ1-1; d_call: -; clone_size: -
cdr3_aa: CASSKAYGDQPQHF; cdr3_nt: TGTGCCAGCAGCAAAGCGTACGGGGATCAGCCCCAGCATTTT; v_call: TRBV21-1; j_call: TRBJ1-5; d_call: -; clone_size: few
cdr3_aa: CASSNVGRGSDQPQHF; cdr3_nt: TGTGCCAGTAGTAACGTGGGGCGGGGGTCCGATCAGCCCCAGCATTTT; v_call: TRBV19; j_call: TRBJ1-5; d_call: -; clone_size: -
cdr3_aa: CASSLSFGDPSYEQYF; cdr3_nt: TGCGCCAGCAGCTTGTCTTTCGGCGACCCCTCCTACGAGCAGTACTTC; v_call: TRBV5-1; j_call: TRBJ2-7; d_call: -; clone_size: -
cdr3_aa: CASSLAPRDGGNTIYF; cdr3_nt: TGTGCCAGCAGCTTAGCGCCCAGGGACGGGGGGAACACCATATATTTT; v_call: TRBV7-8; j_call: TRBJ1-3; d_call: -; clone_size: many
cdr3_aa: CSTQPSSYNEQFF; cdr3_nt: TGCAGCACACAACCGAGCTCCTACAATGAGCAGTTCTTC; v_call: TRBV29-1; j_call: TRBJ2-1; d_call: -; clone_size: -
cdr3_aa: CASSLSAGTDTQYF; cdr3_nt: TGTGCCAGCAGCTTGTCGGCCGGCACAGATACGCAGTATTTT; v_call: TRBV5-4; j_call: TRBJ2-3; d_call: -; clone_size: -
cdr3_aa: CASSQGTGAYIQYF; cdr3_nt: TGCGCCAGCAGCCAAGGGACAGGGGCTTACATTCAGTACTTC; v_call: TRBV4-1; j_call: TRBJ2-4; d_call: TRBD1; clone_size: -
cdr3_aa: CASSLVRQSDTQYF; cdr3_nt: TGTGCCAGCAGCTTGGTTCGGCAGTCCGATACGCAGTATTTT; v_call: TRBV5-4; j_call: TRBJ2-3; d_call: -; clone_size: -